Listed below are T cell receptor beta chains from one sample, sequenced in a study of relationships among human T cell subsets. TCRdb reprocessed the multiplex PCR reads with MiXCR, giving one entry per CDR3 protein. This sample carries around 14,000 distinct CDR3 sequences, about three fifths of them seen once, and the ten largest clones take around 30%. The sequencing input was total T cells sorted from blood. These receptors were collected from a man aged 40-49 years in good health. Both conserved end residues are trimmed from each CDR3.

CDR3: ASSFTTSNYGYT; length: 12; V: TRBV11-2
CDR3: ASSQSYNEQF; length: 10; V: TRBV4-1
CDR3: ASSPDRVVLSPTDTQY; length: 16; V: TRBV28
CDR3: ASSLSGRDEQF; length: 11; V: TRBV28
CDR3: ASSSAGTADGYT; length: 12; V: TRBV5-4
CDR3: ASSLDGQPSEQY; length: 12; V: TRBV11-2
CDR3: ASSRPGQGLGEKLF; length: 14; V: TRBV7-9
CDR3: AISENMFEAF; length: 10; V: TRBV10-3
CDR3: SVTGLAQEQY; length: 10; V: TRBV29-1
CDR3: ASSLAGSTTIPNQPQH; length: 16; V: TRBV12-3/TRBV12-4
CDR3: ASSEALTSGANVLT; length: 14; V: TRBV6-4
CDR3: ASSRSGGGVKAEAF; length: 14; V: TRBV27